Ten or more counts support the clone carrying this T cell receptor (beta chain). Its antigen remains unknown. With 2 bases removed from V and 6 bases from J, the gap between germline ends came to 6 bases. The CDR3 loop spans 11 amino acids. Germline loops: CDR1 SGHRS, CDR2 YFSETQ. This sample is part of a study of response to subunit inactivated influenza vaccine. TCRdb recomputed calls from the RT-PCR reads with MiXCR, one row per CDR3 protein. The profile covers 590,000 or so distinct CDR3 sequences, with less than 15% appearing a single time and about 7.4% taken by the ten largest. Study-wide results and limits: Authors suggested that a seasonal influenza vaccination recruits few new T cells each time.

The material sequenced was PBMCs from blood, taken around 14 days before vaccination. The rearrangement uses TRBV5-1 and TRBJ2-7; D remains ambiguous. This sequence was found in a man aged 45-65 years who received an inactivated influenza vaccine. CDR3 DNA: TGCGCCAGCAGCTTAACTGGCGAGCAGTACTTC. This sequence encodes CASSLTGEQYF. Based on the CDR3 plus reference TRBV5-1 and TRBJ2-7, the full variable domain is KAGVTQTPRYLIKTRGQQVTLSCSPISGHRSVSWYQQTPGQGLQFLFEYFSETQRNKGNFPGRFSGRQFSNSRSEMNVSTLELGDSALYLCASSLTGEQYFGPGTRLTVT.